The 32 T cell receptor beta chains listed next were all sequenced from one sample in a study of blood T cell repertoires in COVID-19. The method was immunoSEQ multiplex PCR; TCRdb's version includes in-frame clones alone and lacks a portion of them. The repertoire includes roughly 57,000 clones, approximately 80% of them detected once, and about 45% sits in the top ten. Sample: peripheral blood. The receptors were gathered from a man between 65 and 85 years old with active or convalescent COVID-19.

This clone was detected once. The V gene is TRBV24-1, the J gene TRBJ2-2; 13 bases are a match to TRBD2. Trimming cost V 4 bases and J 3 bases; bases outside gene matches: 4. The length of the CDR3 is 17 residues. Per germline, CDR1 KGHDR and CDR2 SFDVKD. The CDR3 DNA sequence: TGTGCCACCAGTGACCCGGGACTAGCGGGACACACCGGGGAGCTGTTTTTT. It translates to CATSDPGLAGHTGELFF.

The V and J genes are TRBV4-1 and TRBJ1-4; unclear D gene. Between the trimmed V and J ends, which lost 4 bases and 5 bases, there was a span of 17 bases. This CDR3 region has 16 residues. Germline CDR1 and CDR2: MGHRA and YSYEKL. The CDR3 reads CASSPTRGTRNEKLFF. The CDR3 DNA reads as TGCGCCAGCAGCCCTACCCGAGGTACCCGGAATGAAAAACTGTTTTTT.

The genes are TRBV12-3 or TRBV12-4 and TRBJ2-1; a weak D match, TRBD1 (6 bases). This CDR3 has 11 amino acids. The V and J ends lost 7 bases and 10 bases respectively, with 11 bases between them. The DNA for the CDR3 is TGTGCCAGCACCCGGGACACCGAGCAGTTCTTC. Protein sequence: CASTRDTEQFF.

The V call is TRBV4-1, the J call TRBJ2-5, with no clear D. V was pared by 1 base and J by 1 base, with 7 bases between. Germline V gene lookup returns CDR1 MGHRA and CDR2 YSYEKL. This CDR3 has 14 amino acids. The CDR3 coding sequence is TGCGCCAGCAGCCAAGGAACAGTCCAAGAGACCCAGTACTTC. This sequence encodes CASSQGTVQETQYF.

V and J are TRBV30 and TRBJ2-7; D not resolved. The CDR3 sequence is 11 residues long. Germline CDR1 is GTSNPN and CDR2 is SVGIG (reference sequence). V gave up 3 bases and J gave up 2 bases, with 5 bases separating them. Here the CDR3 DNA reads TGTGCCTGGAGGCAGGCCTACGAGCAGTACTTC. Translation gives CAWRQAYEQYF.

This clone was detected only a few times. The chain employs TRBV21-1 and TRBJ2-7; TRBD1 was called by the table and not checked on the DNA. TRBV21-1 is listed as a pseudogene. CDR3 length equals 18 residues. The chain's CDR3 is CASSKGRIGGQGRVEQYF. CDR3 in DNA: TGTGCCAGCAGCAAGGGCCGTATCGGGGGACAGGGAAGAGTCGAGCAGTACTTC.

The chain employs TRBV9 and TRBJ2-3; 8 bases match TRBD2. CDR1 and CDR2 from the germline V gene are SGDLS and YYNGEE. The CDR3 sequence is 16 residues long. With V trimmed by 0 bases and J by 4 bases, 7 bases remained unmatched. In DNA, the CDR3 is TGTGCCAGCAGCGTAGCCGGGGGGGCCATGGCAGATACGCAGTATTTT. This encodes CASSVAGGAMADTQYF.

The rearrangement uses TRBV29-1 and TRBJ2-1; 7 bases line up with TRBD1. J gave up 0 bases and V 6 bases, and 5 bases lay outside the gene matches. The CDR3 is made up of 14 amino acids. Germline V gene data show CDR1 as SQVTM and CDR2 as ANQGSEA. CDR3 protein: CSVGQASSYNEQFF. The CDR3 coding sequence is TGCAGCGTCGGACAGGCGAGCTCCTACAATGAGCAGTTCTTC.

This sequence joins TRBV6-5 and TRBJ2-7, with D possibly being TRBD1 (6 bases). The CDR3 sequence is 12 residues long. CDR1 MNHEY and CDR2 SVGAGI come from the germline V gene. The V end lost 5 bases, the J end lost 5 bases, and 10 bases lay between the germline ends. CDR3 DNA sequence: TGTGCCAGCAGTAGAGGGGGAAACGAGCAGTACTTC. This gives the protein CASSRGGNEQYF.

The chain has TRBV9 and TRBJ1-1; no definite D call. In germline, CDR1 is SGDLS, CDR2 YYNGEE. Deletions cut 3 bases from V and 2 bases from J, with 8 bases between. The CDR3 has 13 amino acids. The CDR3 is CASSGGLNTEAFF. The CDR3 nucleotides read TGTGCCAGCAGCGGCGGGCTTAACACTGAAGCTTTCTTT.

In this sample, this clone turned up once. V is TRBV13 and J is TRBJ2-7, with 7 positions matching TRBD2. CDR3 length: 15 amino acids. V was clipped by 6 bases and J by 5 bases; unmatched bases: 13. Germline CDR1 reads PRHDT; CDR2 reads FYEKMQ (reference sequence). The CDR3 DNA reads TGTGCCAGCAGTAACCCAGAATGGCGGGAGAACGAGCAGTACTTC. Its protein is CASSNPEWRENEQYF.

The V gene is TRBV9, the J gene TRBJ2-2; 13 bases are a match to TRBD2. The V segment lost 4 bases and the J segment 0 bases; nucleotides outside the gene matches: 3. Germline V gene sequence: CDR1 SGDLS, CDR2 YYNGEE. The CDR3 totals 17 residues. The CDR3: CASSTTSGGSNTGELFF. CDR3 sequence (DNA): TGTGCCAGCAGCACGACTAGCGGGGGGTCGAACACCGGGGAGCTGTTTTTT.

This sequence joins TRBV6-6 and TRBJ1-1, with 7 bases identical to TRBD1. This CDR3 region has 11 residues. The V gene end was trimmed by 5 bases and the J gene end by 9 bases; junction bases not matched to a gene: 3. Germline values: CDR1 MNHNY, CDR2 SVGAGI (reference sequence). CDR3 sequence: CASSQTGKAFF. The DNA for the CDR3 is TGTGCCAGCAGTCAGACAGGGAAAGCTTTCTTT.

V usage is TRBV11-2 and J usage is TRBJ1-2; D remains ambiguous. The CDR3 runs 13 residues. Trimming removed 1 base at V and 7 bases at J, with 10 bases between. Germline CDR1 reads SGHAT; CDR2 reads FQNNGV. CDR3 sequence reads: CASSLGGSSGYTF. The CDR3 coding sequence is TGTGCCAGCAGCTTAGGAGGGAGTTCTGGCTACACCTTC.

The V call is TRBV14, the J call TRBJ2-2, with 12 bases matching TRBD2. This CDR3 has 16 amino acids. The trim removed 4 bases at V and 4 bases at J, leaving 4 bases unmatched. Germline V CDR1 and CDR2: SGHDN, FVKESK. CDR3 nucleotide sequence: TGTGCCAGCAGCCTGACTAGCGGGAGAGTCACCGGGGAGCTGTTTTTT. It specifies CASSLTSGRVTGELFF.

This clone appeared a few times. This chain links TRBV7-3 with TRBJ1-1; D is ambiguous. CDR3 length: 13 amino acids. Trimming removed 4 bases from V and 1 base from J, with 7 bases in between. Per germline, CDR1 SGHTA and CDR2 FQGTGA. CDR3 DNA: TGTGCCAGCAGCTACACCCAGAACACTGAAGCTTTCTTT. Translation: CASSYTQNTEAFF.

The CDR3: CASSLATGVNELFF. The DNA for the CDR3 is TGTGCCAGCAGCTTAGCCACAGGGGTAAATGAGCTGTTTTTT. The chain has TRBV7-3 and TRBJ2-2; 7 nucleotides align to TRBD1. CDR3 length equals 14 residues. Losses at the gene ends were 2 bases for V and 11 bases for J; bases not matched to a gene: 8. The germline CDR1 and CDR2 sequences are SGHTA and FQGTGA.

This sequence joins TRBV7-2 and TRBJ2-3; 11 nucleotides agree with TRBD1. In germline, CDR1 is SGHTA, CDR2 FQGNSA. The CDR3 is 17 residues long. The V and J ends lost 2 bases and 2 bases, in that order; junction bases with no gene match: 6. This chain's CDR3 is CASSLYGTGGSTDTQYF. For the CDR3, the DNA is TGTGCCAGCAGCTTATACGGGACAGGGGGTTCCACAGATACGCAGTATTTT. The full variable domain, with the rest looked up from reference TRBV7-2 and TRBJ2-3, is GAGVSQSPSNKVTEKGKDVELRCDPISGHTALYWYRQSLGQGLEFLIYFQGNSAPDKSGLPSDRFSAERTGGSVSTLTIQRTQQEDSAVYLCASSLYGTGGSTDTQYFGPGTRLTVL.

The chain's CDR3 is CASSPGVSGSQPQHF. The CDR3 nucleotides are TGTGCCAGCAGCCCAGGGGTTTCTGGTAGTCAGCCCCAGCATTTT. This chain uses TRBV7-2 with TRBJ1-5; D is possibly TRBD1 (6 bases). Looked up from germline, CDR1 is SGHTA and CDR2 is FQGNSA. V was pared by 5 bases and J by 6 bases, with 17 bases between. The length of the CDR3 is 15 residues.

The V gene is TRBV5-1, the J gene TRBJ2-5; TRBD1 matches at 9 bases. V dropped 4 bases and J dropped 4; count of bases not matched to a gene: 8. CDR3 length: 15 residues. Germline V gene sequence: CDR1 SGHRS, CDR2 YFSETQ. CDR3 sequence reads: CASSDPGTGIETQYF. The DNA of the CDR3 is TGCGCCAGCAGCGACCCAGGGACAGGGATAGAGACCCAGTACTTC.

This chain joins TRBV7-9 and TRBJ2-5, with 10 bases aligning to TRBD1. CDR1 and CDR2 (germline): SEHNR, FQNEAQ (reference sequence). Trimming took 11 bases from V and 5 from J; bases not matched to a gene: 8. The length of the CDR3 is 13 residues. CDR3 nucleotides: TGTGCCTCGGGACAGGGGCAGGGGGAGACCCAGTACTTC. Amino acids: CASGQGQGETQYF.

This clone appeared once. The chain recombines TRBV19 with TRBJ1-4, with 8 nucleotides matching TRBD1. The CDR3 covers 14 residues. Germline V gene sequence: CDR1 LNHDA, CDR2 SQIVND (reference sequence). J was trimmed by 8 bases and V by 3 bases; bases with no gene match: 5. In nucleotides, the CDR3 is TGTGCCAGTAGTATTCTACAGGGGGAGGAAAAACTGTTTTTT. Protein product: CASSILQGEEKLFF.

This clone was seen a few times. The J gene is TRBJ1-1, the V gene TRBV5-1, with a weak D call TRBD1 (5 bases). V was cut by 4 bases and J by 6 bases, with 16 bases left in between. Germline V CDR1 and CDR2: SGHRS, YFSETQ. This CDR3 region has 14 residues. CDR3 sequence: CASSPRRGKAEAFF. CDR3 bases: TGCGCCAGCAGCCCCAGGCGGGGGAAGGCTGAAGCTTTCTTT.

Ten or more counts support this clone. The V and J genes are TRBV18 and TRBJ1-2, with D maybe TRBD1 (5 bases). The V end lost 3 bases, the J end lost 4 bases, and 15 bases lay between the germline ends. Germline CDR1 is KGHSH and CDR2 is LQKENI. The CDR3 length is 15 residues. The CDR3 DNA is TGTGCCAGCTCACCCGCGTCGGGGGAACCCTATGGCTACACCTTC. The encoded protein is CASSPASGEPYGYTF.

In this sample, this clone turned up a few times. The chain employs TRBV2 and TRBJ2-5; D not certain. V lost 4 bases and J 5 bases, leaving 5 bases between the germline ends. Germline lookup yields CDR1 SNHLY and CDR2 FYNNEI. CDR3 length: 11 residues. CDR3 in DNA: TGTGCCAGCAGTGCCCTGGAGACCCAGTACTTC. This codes for CASSALETQYF.

The chain joins TRBV11-2 to TRBJ1-2; D ambiguous. The CDR3 extends over 12 amino acids. V shed 5 bases and J shed 4 bases, with 8 bases lying between them. Germline assignment: CDR1 SGHAT and CDR2 FQNNGV. The CDR3 loop reads CASSLTTYGYTF. CDR3 coding DNA: TGTGCCAGCAGCCTTACTACCTATGGCTACACCTTC.

CDR3 loop: CAGDRVLGANVLTF. The CDR3 DNA follows: TGTGCCGGGGACAGGGTACTTGGGGCCAACGTCCTGACTTTC. The gene calls are TRBV7-8 and TRBJ2-6, with 9 bases matching TRBD1. The J segment lost 3 bases and the V segment lost 11 bases, leaving 5 bases of the junction unmatched. The CDR3 is made up of 14 amino acids. Looked up from germline, CDR1 is SGHVS and CDR2 is FQNEAQ. The full variable domain, in which reference TRBV7-8 and TRBJ2-6 provide the parts outside the CDR3, is GAGVSQSPRYKVAKRGQDVALRCDPISGHVSLFWYQQALGQGPEFLTYFQNEAQLDKSGLPSDRFFAERPEGSVSTLKIQRTQQEDSAVYLCAGDRVLGANVLTFGAGSRLTVL.

About this clone itself: At one end, the junction sequence differs from germline, possibly due to a read error. V gene TRBV7-7 combines with J gene TRBJ2-5; D uncertain. This CDR3 is built from 15 residues. In germline, CDR1 is SSHAT, CDR2 FNYEAQ (reference sequence). This CDR3 reads CASSLSTTTSETQYF. The CDR3 DNA is TGTGCTAGCAGCTTGAGTACTACAACATCAGAGACCCAGTACTTC.

The chain carries TRBV19 and TRBJ1-1, with 8 bases fitting TRBD1. This CDR3 region has 16 residues. The trim removed 5 bases at V and 1 base at J, leaving 9 bases unmatched. The germline CDR1 and CDR2 sequences are LNHDA and SQIVND (reference sequence). CDR3 protein: CASSPPNRGKNTEAFF. The CDR3 DNA is TGTGCCAGTAGTCCCCCTAACAGGGGGAAGAACACTGAAGCTTTCTTT.

J is TRBJ2-3 and V is TRBV19; a weak D match, TRBD2 (5 bases). The CDR3 runs 14 residues. CDR1 is LNHDA, CDR2 SQIVND, per germline (reference sequence). V was pared by 7 bases and J by 1 base, with 12 bases between. As DNA, the CDR3 is TGTGCCAGTAAGACGGGGTTTGGCACAGATACGCAGTATTTT. Amino acid sequence: CASKTGFGTDTQYF.

The chain links TRBV14 to TRBJ1-6; D unclear. Between the trimmed V and J ends, which lost 4 bases and 10 bases, there was a span of 8 bases. The CDR3 totals 12 residues. Looked up from germline, CDR1 is SGHDN and CDR2 is FVKESK. CDR3 coding DNA: TGTGCCAGCAGCCCCCGGGGATCACCCCTCCACTTT. The encoded protein is CASSPRGSPLHF.

This sequence joins TRBV4-3 and TRBJ1-2; TRBD1 is a possible D gene (6 bases). V lost 0 bases and J lost 8, with 16 bases in between. CDR1 LGHNA and CDR2 YSLEER come from the germline V gene. The CDR3 runs 15 residues. In nucleotides, the CDR3 is TGCGCCAGCAGCCAAGATCGGCGGGGGCTATACGGCTACACCTTC. Amino acid sequence: CASSQDRRGLYGYTF.